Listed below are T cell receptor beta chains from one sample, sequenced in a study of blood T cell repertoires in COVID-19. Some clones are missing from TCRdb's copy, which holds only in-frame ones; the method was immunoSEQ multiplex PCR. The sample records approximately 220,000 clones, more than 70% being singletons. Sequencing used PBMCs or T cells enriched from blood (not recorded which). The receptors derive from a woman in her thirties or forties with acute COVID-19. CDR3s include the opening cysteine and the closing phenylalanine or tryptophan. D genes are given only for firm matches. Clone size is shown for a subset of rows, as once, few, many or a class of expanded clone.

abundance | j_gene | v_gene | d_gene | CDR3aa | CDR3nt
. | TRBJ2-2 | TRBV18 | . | CASSRQARGTGELFF | TGTGCCAGCTCGCGCCAAGCTAGAGGCACCGGGGAGCTGTTTTTT
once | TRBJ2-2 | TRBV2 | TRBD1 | CASSTGVNTGELFF | TGTGCCAGTAGCACAGGGGTAAACACCGGGGAGCTGTTTTTT
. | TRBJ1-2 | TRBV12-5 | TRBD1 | CASGTPGQGLRGYTF | TGTGCTAGTGGTACCCCTGGACAGGGGTTACGTGGCTACACCTTC
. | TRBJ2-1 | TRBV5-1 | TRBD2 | CASSLHAGDNEQFF | TGCGCCAGCAGCTTGCATGCGGGGGACAATGAGCAGTTCTTC
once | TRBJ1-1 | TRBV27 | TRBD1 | CASSFRQDRAGMNTEAFF | TGTGCCAGCAGTTTCCGCCAGGACAGGGCTGGGATGAACACTGAAGCTTTCTTT
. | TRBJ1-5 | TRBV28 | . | CASSLIYRQFNQPQHF | TGTGCCAGCAGTTTAATATACAGACAGTTTAATCAGCCCCAGCATTTT
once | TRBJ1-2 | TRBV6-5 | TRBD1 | CASKKGQGAQGYTF | TGTGCCAGCAAAAAGGGACAGGGGGCGCAAGGCTACACCTTC
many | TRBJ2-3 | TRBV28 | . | CASSFLAGTDTQYF | TGTGCCAGCAGTTTTCTGGCGGGGACAGATACGCAGTATTTT
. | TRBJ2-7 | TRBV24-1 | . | CATSGAGAGYEQYF | TGTGCCACCAGTGGGGCAGGGGCCGGGTACGAGCAGTACTTC
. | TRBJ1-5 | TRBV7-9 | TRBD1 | CASSPDRGGNQPQHF | TGTGCCAGCAGCCCCGACAGGGGTGGCAATCAGCCCCAGCATTTT
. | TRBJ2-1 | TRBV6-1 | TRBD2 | CASSEASGSYNEQFF | TGTGCCAGCAGTGAAGCCAGCGGGAGCTACAATGAGCAGTTCTTC
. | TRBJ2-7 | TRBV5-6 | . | CASSLASISSYGQYF | TGTGCCAGCAGCTTGGCGTCTATTAGCTCCTACGGGCAGTACTTC
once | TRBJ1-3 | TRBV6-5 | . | CASSYSGGSGNTIYF | TGTGCCAGCAGTTACTCAGGGGGCTCTGGAAACACCATATATTTT
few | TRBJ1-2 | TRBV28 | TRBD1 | CASSLYVSGGGINGGYTF | TGTGCCAGCAGTTTATATGTCTCAGGGGGCGGAATAAATGGTGGCTACACCTTC
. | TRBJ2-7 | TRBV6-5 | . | CASSQSGTSYEQYF | TGTGCCAGCAGTCAGTCAGGGACATCCTACGAGCAGTACTTC
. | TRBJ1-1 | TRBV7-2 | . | CASSVTFGGVNTEAFF | TGTGCCAGCAGCGTAACCTTCGGTGGAGTGAACACTGAAGCTTTCTTT
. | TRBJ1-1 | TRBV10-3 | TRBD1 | CALRDRDAGNTEAFF | TGTGCCCTCCGGGACAGGGACGCGGGGAACACTGAAGCTTTCTTT
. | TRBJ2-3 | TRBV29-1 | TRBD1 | CSVVQGQAPTDTQYF | TGCAGCGTTGTTCAAGGACAGGCCCCCACAGATACGCAGTATTTT
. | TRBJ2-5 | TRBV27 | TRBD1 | CASSLSGDRVLGETQYF | TGTGCCAGCAGTTTATCGGGGGACAGGGTTCTCGGAGAGACCCAGTACTTC
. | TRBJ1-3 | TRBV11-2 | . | CASSTGNSGNTIYF | TGTGCCAGCAGTACGGGGAACTCTGGAAACACCATATATTTT
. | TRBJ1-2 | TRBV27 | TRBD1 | CASSFLGTDYGYTF | TGTGCCAGCAGTTTTTTGGGGACAGACTATGGCTACACCTTC
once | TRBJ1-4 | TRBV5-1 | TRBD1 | CASSRTGGPYLSLFF | TGCGCCAGCAGCCGTACAGGGGGTCCCTATCTTAGTCTGTTTTTT
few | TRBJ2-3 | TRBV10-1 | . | CASSESSATDTQYF | TGCGCCAGCAGTGAGTCGAGTGCCACAGATACGCAGTATTTT
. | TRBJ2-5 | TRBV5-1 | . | CASSFSGEETQYF | TGCGCCAGCAGCTTCTCCGGGGAAGAGACCCAGTACTTC
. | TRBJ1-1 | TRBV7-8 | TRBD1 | CASSPREVTGQAFF | TGTGCCAGCAGCCCACGAGAGGTGACAGGGCAAGCTTTCTTT
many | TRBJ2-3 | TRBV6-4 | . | CASSDSAGTDTQYF | TGTGCCAGCAGTGACTCAGCGGGCACAGATACGCAGTATTTT
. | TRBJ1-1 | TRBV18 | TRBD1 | CASSPVRTGDRNTEAFF | TGTGCCAGCTCACCAGTTCGTACAGGGGACCGGAACACTGAAGCTTTCTTT
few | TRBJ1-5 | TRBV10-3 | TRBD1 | CAISESGGRGTQPQHF | TGTGCCATCAGTGAGTCAGGAGGCAGGGGGACTCAGCCCCAGCATTTT
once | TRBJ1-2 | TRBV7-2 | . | CASSFEGIDYGYTF | TGTGCCAGCAGCTTCGAGGGTATCGACTATGGCTACACCTTC
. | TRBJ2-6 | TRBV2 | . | CASRQGSSGANVLTF | TGTGCCAGCAGACAGGGTTCCTCTGGGGCCAACGTCCTGACTTTC
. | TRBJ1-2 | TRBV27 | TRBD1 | CASSPRGSGTGGPAGGGYTF | TGTGCCAGCAGCCCACGCGGTTCAGGGACAGGGGGACCGGCAGGGGGTGGCTACACCTTC
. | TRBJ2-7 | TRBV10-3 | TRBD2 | CAISAGTSNYEQYF | TGTGCCATCAGCGCCGGGACTAGCAACTACGAGCAGTACTTC
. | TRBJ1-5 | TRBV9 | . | CASKRAGANQPQHF | TGTGCCAGCAAGAGGGCAGGGGCAAATCAGCCCCAGCATTTT
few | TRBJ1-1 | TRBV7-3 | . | CASSPQANTEAFF | TGTGCCAGCAGCCCACAGGCGAACACTGAAGCTTTCTTT
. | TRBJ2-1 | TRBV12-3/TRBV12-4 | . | CASSLVDEQFF | TGTGCCAGCAGTTTAGTAGATGAGCAGTTCTTC
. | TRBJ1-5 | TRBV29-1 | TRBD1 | CSVLQGALGQPQHF | TGCAGCGTTCTACAGGGGGCTTTGGGTCAGCCCCAGCATTTT
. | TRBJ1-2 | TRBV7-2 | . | CASSLSPSAGYGYTF | TGTGCCAGCAGCTTAAGCCCCAGCGCTGGCTATGGCTACACCTTC
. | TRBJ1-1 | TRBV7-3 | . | CASSLGQNTEAFF | TGTGCCAGCAGCCTTGGACAGAACACTGAAGCTTTCTTT
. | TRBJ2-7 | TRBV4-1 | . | CASSQEWGDFYEQYF | TGCGCCAGCAGCCAAGAATGGGGGGACTTCTACGAGCAGTACTTC
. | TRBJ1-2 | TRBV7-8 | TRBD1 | CASSLLAGGAYGYTF | TGTGCCAGCAGCTTACTAGCAGGGGGCGCCTATGGCTACACCTTC